This T cell receptor (beta chain) was sequenced during a study of blood T cell repertoires in COVID-19. Study-wide context: Spain, Italy and the United States supplied samples that represented acute and convalescent COVID-19. From T cells, B-cell-depleted T cells, or PBMCs came the material, which was cDNA or gDNA.

In germline, CDR1 is SGHTA, CDR2 FQGNSA. The CDR3 sequence is 16 residues long. Trimming removed 0 bases from V and 3 bases from J; junction bases left unmatched: 3. This clone was seen a handful of times. This table comes from immunoSEQ multiplex PCR, and its TCRdb copy is limited to in-frame clones, with some not included. The table records some 210,000 clones, about 91% of them present only once. The V and J genes are TRBV7-2 and TRBJ2-1, with 9 bases matching TRBD2. The TCR comes from a man aged 18 to 30 with acute COVID-19. Sequencing used PBMCs or T cells enriched from blood (not recorded which). The chain's CDR3 is CASSLAASGNYNEQFF. In nucleotides, the CDR3 is TGTGCCAGCAGCTTAGCAGCTAGCGGGAACTACAATGAGCAGTTCTTC. Based on the CDR3 plus reference TRBV7-2 and TRBJ2-1, the full variable domain is GAGVSQSPSNKVTEKGKDVELRCDPISGHTALYWYRQSLGQGLEFLIYFQGNSAPDKSGLPSDRFSAERTGGSVSTLTIQRTQQEDSAVYLCASSLAASGNYNEQFFGPGTRLTVL.